Listed here is a single TCR beta chain. The data were obtained in a study of shared T cell receptors in the human thymus. This table comes from immunoSEQ multiplex PCR, and its TCRdb copy is limited to in-frame clones, with some not included. The sample has more than 550,000 clones, roughly 88% seen once. Germline V gene data show CDR1 as SNHLY and CDR2 as FYNNEI. Trimming cost V 10 bases and J 0 bases; bases outside gene matches: 8. The CDR3 extends over 14 amino acids. The sample also formed part of further work on human thymus T cells. That paper states: Having surgery to correct congenital heart defects, healthy Finnish infants acted as the donors.

The V gene is TRBV2, the J gene TRBJ2-7; 8 bases align to TRBD1. The sequencing input was thymocytes. The origin of this receptor is a girl under three years old with a congenital heart defect. DNA of the CDR3: TGTGCCACCCTATGGGACAGGAGCTCCTACGAGCAGTACTTC. It yields the protein CATLWDRSSYEQYF.